This passage covers 15 T cell receptor beta chains from one sample sequenced in a study of graft-versus-host responses after intestinal transplantation. Profiling relied on immunoSEQ multiplex PCR, and the TCRdb table lists in-frame clones only, not all of them. The sample holds more than 20,000 clones, roughly 92% seen once. Sequencing was performed on PBMCs, taken about 260 days after intestinal transplant. The receptors were sampled from a human patient who received an intestinal transplant, so some T cells may come from the graft donor.

The CDR3 DNA reads as TGCAGCGTTGAAGAGGAGAACCCTTACGCCGAGCAGTACTTC. Translation: CSVEEENPYAEQYF. V is TRBV29-1 and J is TRBJ2-7; D not certain. Trimming pared 0 bases from V and 6 bases from J, leaving 15 bases between. Germline V gene sequence: CDR1 SQVTM, CDR2 ANQGSEA. The CDR3 length is 14 residues.

CDR3 nucleotide sequence: TGCGCCAGCACCCCTTTTGGGACAGGGGACACCGGGGAGCTGTTTTTT. It is translated as CASTPFGTGDTGELFF. The chain uses TRBV5-1 and TRBJ2-2; TRBD1 matches at 10 bases. Germline V gene sequence: CDR1 SGHRS, CDR2 YFSETQ. Unmatched junction bases numbered 8, after V lost 6 bases and J lost 3 bases. The CDR3 is made up of 16 amino acids.

This clone occurred once. J is TRBJ2-7 and V is TRBV5-1, with 14 nucleotides matching TRBD2. V shed 0 bases and J 7 bases; nucleotides not matched to a gene: 6. Germline CDR1 and CDR2: SGHRS and YFSETQ. The CDR3 is made up of 16 amino acids. The CDR3 sequence is CASSLGLAGGPGEQYF. DNA for the CDR3: TGCGCCAGCAGCTTGGGACTAGCGGGAGGGCCGGGAGAGCAGTACTTC.

Comments on this clone: The same CDR3 can be traced to other DNA sequences in this sample. The chain recombines TRBV25-1 with TRBJ2-7; TRBD2 might be the D (6 bases). Trimming left V 6 bases short and J 3 bases short, with 27 bases between. The length of the CDR3 is 18 residues. The germline V gene encodes CDR1 MGHDK and CDR2 SYGVNS. The CDR3 nucleotides are TGTGCCAGCAGCTCTGGGTGGGGGGTAGGGGTGGACGGCTACGAGCAGTACTTC. Its translation: CASSSGWGVGVDGYEQYF.

This chain connects TRBV6-5 to TRBJ2-1, with unresolved D. This CDR3 spans 12 amino acids. Germline loops: CDR1 MNHEY, CDR2 SVGAGI. V lost 2 bases and J lost 6, with 5 bases in between. The CDR3 nucleotides are TGTGCCAGCAGTTACGGTGCCAATGAGCAGTTCTTC. Translated, it gives CASSYGANEQFF.

The V call is TRBV7-9, the J call TRBJ2-7; unclear D gene. The CDR3 consists of 12 residues. Per germline, CDR1 SEHNR and CDR2 FQNEAQ (reference sequence). V lost 8 bases to trimming and J lost 3 bases, with 11 bases between them. The CDR3 region is CASGIAIYEQYF. CDR3 coding DNA: TGTGCCAGCGGAATAGCCATCTACGAGCAGTACTTC.

The chain employs TRBV7-9 and TRBJ1-6; no firm D call. Trimming stripped 2 bases from V and 0 bases from J, with 8 bases between. The germline V gene encodes CDR1 SEHNR and CDR2 FQNEAQ (reference sequence). CDR3 length equals 16 residues. Written as DNA, the CDR3 is TGTGCCAGCAGCTTATTCGGTTTCTCCTATAATTCACCCCTCCACTTT. The encoded protein is CASSLFGFSYNSPLHF.

The chain uses TRBV2 and TRBJ2-1; D may be TRBD2 (7 bases). Germline CDR1 SNHLY, CDR2 FYNNEI. This CDR3 contains 14 residues. With 7 bases removed from V and 6 bases from J, the gap between germline ends came to 16 bases. CDR3: CASKGGRGSNEQFF. The CDR3 DNA sequence: TGTGCCAGCAAGGGGGGGAGAGGGTCCAATGAGCAGTTCTTC.

V gene TRBV29-1 combines with J gene TRBJ1-2, with 7 bases that match TRBD1. Trimming removed 2 bases from V and 3 bases from J; junction bases left unmatched: 6. The CDR3 contains 14 residues. Germline CDR1 reads SQVTM; CDR2 reads ANQGSEA. CDR3 coding DNA: TGCAGCGTTGAACGAGGGGGCTTTTACTATGGCTACACCTTC. Translation: CSVERGGFYYGYTF.

The J gene is TRBJ2-1, the V gene TRBV9, with 8 bases lining up with TRBD2. V lost 3 bases, J lost 1 base, and 6 bases stayed unmatched. The CDR3 loop spans 16 amino acids. CDR1 is SGDLS and CDR2 is YYNGEE in the germline V gene. In DNA form, the CDR3 reads TGTGCCAGCAGCGGGTCGGGAGGGCCATCCTACAATGAGCAGTTCTTC. This sequence encodes CASSGSGGPSYNEQFF.

The CDR3 sequence: CASSSIGQGETYEQYF. The DNA for the CDR3 is TGTGCCAGCAGTTCCATAGGACAGGGGGAGACCTACGAGCAGTACTTC. The gene calls are TRBV28 and TRBJ2-7; 10 nucleotides line up with TRBD1. CDR1 is MDHEN, CDR2 SYDVKM, per germline. The CDR3 length is 16 residues. V trimming: 4 bases; J trimming: 2 bases; junction bases outside the gene matches: 8. The whole variable domain, remainder taken from reference TRBV28 and TRBJ2-7, is DVKVTQSSRYLVKRTGEKVFLECVQDMDHENMFWYRQDPGLGLRLIYFSYDVKMKEKGDIPEGYSVSREKKERFSLILESASTNQTSMYLCASSSIGQGETYEQYFGPGTRLTVT.

The chain couples TRBV2 to TRBJ2-7; D is uncertain. Trimming took 3 bases from V and 0 from J, leaving 6 bases between them. Germline V gene sequence: CDR1 SNHLY, CDR2 FYNNEI. The CDR3 is made up of 13 amino acids. CDR3 loop: CASSDPISYEQYF. The CDR3 DNA is TGTGCCAGCAGTGACCCTATCTCCTACGAGCAGTACTTC.

The genes are TRBV18 and TRBJ1-5; D unclear. Germline V gene data show CDR1 as KGHSH and CDR2 as LQKENI. This CDR3 has 14 residues. V was trimmed by 3 bases and J by 4 bases, leaving 10 bases between them. The CDR3 bases are TGTGCCAGCTCACCGGCCACAGATAATCAGCCCCAGCATTTT. Its protein product is CASSPATDNQPQHF. The whole variable domain, filled in from reference TRBV18 and TRBJ1-5, reads NAGVMQNPRHLVRRRGQEARLRCSPMKGHSHVYWYRQLPEEGLKFMVYLQKENIIDESGMPKERFSAEFPKEGPSILRIQQVVRGDSAAYFCASSPATDNQPQHFGDGTRLSIL.

DNA for the CDR3: TGTGCCAGCAGTGACCCTCGGACAGGTGAAAAACTGTTTTTT. It codes for CASSDPRTGEKLFF. The chain uses TRBV6-4 and TRBJ1-4, with 7 positions matching TRBD1. Germline V gene lookup returns CDR1 MRHNA and CDR2 SNTAGT. CDR3 length: 14 amino acids. Trimming cost V 2 bases and J 7 bases; bases outside gene matches: 4.

The chain carries TRBV15 and TRBJ1-2; the match to TRBD1 covers 10 bases. This CDR3 contains 16 residues. The V gene end was trimmed by 2 bases and the J gene end by 4 bases; junction bases not matched to a gene: 7. The germline V gene has CDR1 LNHNV and CDR2 YYDKDF (reference sequence). The CDR3 DNA follows: TGTGCCACCAGCAGAAGCGAGACAGGGGGCAGCTATGGCTACACCTTC. Amino acid sequence: CATSRSETGGSYGYTF.